This T cell receptor (beta chain) is from a study of T cell responses to AZD1222 COVID-19 vaccine (dated by TCRdb to the early 2020s). Background for the entire study: A total of approximately 250 trial participants underwent TCR sequencing, of whom about 200 had received two doses of AZD1222 and 26 had received two doses of the MenACWY control vaccine. Enrollment into the trials was organized by age into subgroups of 18-55, 56-69 and 70-plus years, and those subgroups contained roughly 160, 29 and 62 TCR-sequenced participants, respectively.

This clone was detected once. Its cognate antigen has yet to be identified. No qualities accompany the bases; no much larger clone lies one base away. The CDR3 regions of human TCRbeta chains were analyzed by immunosequencing. In the original analysis: TCRs in the repertoires were compared against a reference library of SARS-CoV-2-specific TCRs that had been generated with the MIRA antigen-specificity platform. Breadth meant the fraction of unique TCRs that were SARS-CoV-2-associated, whereas depth meant the fraction of total T cells that were SARS-CoV-2-associated. Using the MIRA data, each spike-specific TCR was mapped to the spike region that the TCR reacts to and placed in a CD4 or CD8 class. Log10-transformed breadth and depth values were compared by one-way ANOVA with Sidak's multiple comparisons tests. Imported from immuneACCESS, the table was reduced by TCRdb to in-frame sequences with V and J called. These copies leave out some clones; in studies compared against another copy, an unresolved V gene accounts for under half, and the cause of the remainder is not known. The V and J calls and the clone size are those of that table, but D and trimming were determined from the DNA. The sample yields some 150,000 clones; 88% were counted once. 3% to 3.5% of the sample belongs to the ten largest clones.

The sample's time point label, decoded: baseline before first vaccination. The intended sense of this specimen's treatment or condition label: meningococcal conjugate vaccine given as trial control. Vaccinee samples were obtained from the UK trials COV001 and COV002, which included a single-blind randomized controlled phase 2/3 trial of AZD1222 (ChAdOx1 nCoV-19) in healthy adults. For TCRbeta chain sequencing, PBMC samples from trial participants were taken at day 0 and at day 28 after the second dose. Compared with germline, V lacks 5 bases and J lacks 8 bases; bases without a gene match: 11. From a lookup of the germline V gene, CDR1 and CDR2 are SGHVS and FQNEAQ. From the cysteine up to the phenylalanine, the CDR3 has a length of 15 residues. Of the read, only the CDR3 DNA is kept; its 45 bases are in frame from base 1. Study-wide conclusions, independent of this receptor: The 56-69-year group was small, and its depth increase did not reach significance, likely because of low power. Conclusions about previously exposed vaccinees were limited because only a handful of AZD1222 recipients were SARS-CoV-2 seropositive at baseline. After two AZD1222 doses, both the breadth and the depth of spike-specific TCRs were significantly higher than at day 0 and than in MenACWY recipients. CD4 TCRs associated with the vaccine covered the entire spike protein, and the dominant responses were in regions 160-218 and 743-854. Participants were mostly white British, with more females than males. The authors suggested clonal diversity may have been underestimated. Epitopes outside the regions mutated in the B.1.351 and B.1.1.7 variants were reportedly recognized by nearly half of the unique spike-specific TCRs. Because no samples from the day 14 peak response were available, repertoires could be characterized only after the peak T cell response.

This specimen consisted of peripheral blood, obtained on day 0 of MenACWY control vaccination. Recombination linked TRBV7-8 to TRBJ2-1, with TRBD2 identical over 8 junction bases. The source is an adult in good health. The nucleotide sequence is given as TGTGCCAGCAGCCCGAGGAGCGGGAGTCTAGATGAGCAGTTCTTC. It translates to CASSPRSGSLDEQFF.